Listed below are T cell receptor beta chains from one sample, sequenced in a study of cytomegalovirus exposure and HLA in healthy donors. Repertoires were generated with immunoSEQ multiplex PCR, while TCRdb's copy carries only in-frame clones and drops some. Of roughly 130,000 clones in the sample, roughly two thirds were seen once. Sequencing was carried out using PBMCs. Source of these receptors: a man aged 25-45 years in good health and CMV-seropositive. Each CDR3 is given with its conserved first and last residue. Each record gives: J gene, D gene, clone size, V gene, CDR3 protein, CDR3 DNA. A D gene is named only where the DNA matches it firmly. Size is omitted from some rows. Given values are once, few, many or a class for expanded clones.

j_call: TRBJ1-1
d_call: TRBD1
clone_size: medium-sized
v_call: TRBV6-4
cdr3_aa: CASSVTGTGATEAFF
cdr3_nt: TGTGCCAGCAGCGTGACCGGGACAGGGGCCACTGAAGCTTTCTTT

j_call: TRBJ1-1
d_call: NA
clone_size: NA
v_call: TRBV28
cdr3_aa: CASSFQLMNTEAFF
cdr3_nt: TGTGCCAGCAGTTTTCAACTGATGAACACTGAAGCTTTCTTT

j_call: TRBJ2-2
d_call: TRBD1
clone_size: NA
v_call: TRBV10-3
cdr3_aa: CAIIPDRSTGELFF
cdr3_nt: TGTGCCATCATCCCGGACAGGAGCACCGGGGAGCTGTTTTTT

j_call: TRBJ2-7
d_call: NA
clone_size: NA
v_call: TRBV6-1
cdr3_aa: CASSPTGREQYF
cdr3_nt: TGTGCCAGCAGTCCAACAGGCCGCGAGCAGTACTTC

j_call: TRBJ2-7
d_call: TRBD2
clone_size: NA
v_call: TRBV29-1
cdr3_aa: CSVWGDPGLAGGMDEQYF
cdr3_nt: TGCAGCGTCTGGGGGGATCCGGGACTAGCGGGGGGCATGGACGAGCAGTACTTC

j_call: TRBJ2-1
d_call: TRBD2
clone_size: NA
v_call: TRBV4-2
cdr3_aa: CASSQEAGFSYNEQFF
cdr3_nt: TGTGCCAGCAGCCAAGAAGCGGGATTTAGCTACAATGAGCAGTTCTTC

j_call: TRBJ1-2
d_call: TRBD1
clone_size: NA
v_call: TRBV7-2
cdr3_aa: CASSLGPDRVYGYTF
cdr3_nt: TGTGCCAGCAGCTTAGGCCCGGACAGGGTCTATGGCTACACCTTC

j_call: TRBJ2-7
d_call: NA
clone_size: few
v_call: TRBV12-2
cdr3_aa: CASRVRLAGDSYEQYF
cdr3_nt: TGTGCAAGTCGCGTGCGACTAGCGGGAGACTCCTACGAGCAGTACTTC

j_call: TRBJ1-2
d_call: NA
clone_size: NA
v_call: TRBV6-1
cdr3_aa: CASKPTGSHGYTF
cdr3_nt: TGTGCCAGCAAACCAACAGGTTCACATGGCTACACCTTC

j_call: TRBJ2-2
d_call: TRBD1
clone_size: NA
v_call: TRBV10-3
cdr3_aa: CAISLLPGQGDTGELFF
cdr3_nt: TGTGCCATCAGTCTTCTCCCGGGACAGGGGGACACCGGGGAGCTGTTTTTT

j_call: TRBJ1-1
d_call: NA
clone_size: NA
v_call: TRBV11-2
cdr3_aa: CASSLGQATEAFF
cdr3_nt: TGTGCCAGCAGCTTAGGGCAGGCCACTGAAGCTTTCTTT

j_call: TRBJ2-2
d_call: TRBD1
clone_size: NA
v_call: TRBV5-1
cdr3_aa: CASSIGTVILTGELFF
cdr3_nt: TGCGCCAGCAGCATAGGGACAGTGATACTCACCGGGGAGCTGTTTTTT

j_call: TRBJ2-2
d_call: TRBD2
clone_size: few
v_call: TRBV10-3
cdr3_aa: CAISEFLTSRDTGELFF
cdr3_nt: TGTGCCATCAGTGAGTTTCTGACTAGCAGGGACACCGGGGAGCTGTTTTTT

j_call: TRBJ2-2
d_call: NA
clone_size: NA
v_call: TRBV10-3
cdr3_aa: CAISGGPGELFF
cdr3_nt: TGTGCCATCAGTGGAGGTCCCGGGGAGCTGTTTTTT

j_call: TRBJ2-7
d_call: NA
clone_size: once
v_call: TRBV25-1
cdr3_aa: CASSVLTDYEQYF
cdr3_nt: TGTGCCAGCAGTGTACTTACAGACTACGAGCAGTACTTC